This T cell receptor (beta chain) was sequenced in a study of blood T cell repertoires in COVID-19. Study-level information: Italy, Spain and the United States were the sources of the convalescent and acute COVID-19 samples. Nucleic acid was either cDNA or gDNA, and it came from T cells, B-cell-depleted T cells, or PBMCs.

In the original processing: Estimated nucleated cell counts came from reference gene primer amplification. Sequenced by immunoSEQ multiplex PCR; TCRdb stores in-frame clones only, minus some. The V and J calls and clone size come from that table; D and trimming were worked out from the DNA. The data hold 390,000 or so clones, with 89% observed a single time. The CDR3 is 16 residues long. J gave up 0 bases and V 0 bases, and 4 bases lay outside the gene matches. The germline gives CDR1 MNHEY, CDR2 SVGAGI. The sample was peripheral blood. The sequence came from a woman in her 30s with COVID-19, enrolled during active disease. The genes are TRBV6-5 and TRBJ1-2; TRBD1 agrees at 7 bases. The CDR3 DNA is TGTGCCAGCAGTTACTCAACAGGGGCTGCTAACTATGGCTACACCTTC. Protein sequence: CASSYSTGAANYGYTF.